This entry is about one T cell receptor beta chain. It lacks a known antigen. No base qualities exist here, and no much larger clone lies one base off it. The donors belonged to the validation cohort of over a hundred subjects, which was separate from the approximately 660-subject first cohort. The library relied on the immunoSEQ multiplex PCR assay. The study's own analysis went as follows. A statistical classification framework was developed to diagnose cytomegalovirus status using the catalog of TCR beta chain sequences. TCRdb limited this immuneACCESS table to in-frame rearrangements with V and J called. A share of clones is missing; checked studies link under half to unresolved V genes, and the rest is unexplained. V, J and clone size reflect that table, while D and trimming were determined from the DNA. This sample has about 65,000 clones in its table, and approximately 93% of those were observed once. About 4.4% of the sample goes to the ten largest clones.

The CDR3 numbers 16 residues from cysteine through phenylalanine. The retained sequence is limited to the CDR3, 48 bases, with the frame set at the first base. V is pared back by 0 bases and J by 5 bases, with 17 bases lying between the germline termini. The germline V gene provides CDR1 SGHDT and CDR2 YYEEEE. This specimen comes from a study of cytomegalovirus exposure and HLA in healthy donors (dated by TCRdb to about 2017). With regard to the full study: According to a later analysis, one platform produced both the 110 or so validation repertoires and the approximately 660 repertoires of the first cohort. The study aimed to test whether cataloging public T cell receptors could reveal signatures of past pathogen exposure. Besides the first cohort of about 730 subjects, a separate validation cohort made up of over 95 different subjects was used. To predict cytomegalovirus infection status, the study combined high-throughput TCR immunosequencing, statistical association of individual TCRs with disease status, and machine learning. Points the paper makes about the study in general: Three of the identified cytomegalovirus-associated TCR beta chains were confirmed in vitro to be specific for cytomegalovirus antigens. The classifier was reported to diagnose cytomegalovirus status with high specificity and sensitivity in both the original cohort and the validation cohort. The validation cohort had no HLA typing available for a later analysis, so co-occurrence within that cohort was assessed over all 120 or so repertoires. Across donors, most TCR sequences were observed very rarely, whereas some public TCRs were present in many individuals. Subsequent analysis determined that TCRs grouped into clusters in the first cohort also showed a tendency toward co-occurrence across the 90 to 150 validation repertoires, and 85% to 95% of cluster scores exceeded 0. The study listed approximately 160 TCR beta chains as associated with cytomegalovirus. The authors suggested that the approach could potentially be extended to other disease states and immunological phenotypes.

The sequenced sample was PBMCs. The receptor was isolated from a man between 18 and 29 years old in good health and CMV-seropositive. The chain was built from TRBV5-6 and TRBJ2-5; a tentative D match to TRBD2 spans 5 bases. The nucleotide sequence reads as follows: TGTGCCAGCAGCTTGGTAGAGTGGGAGCTCCGGGAGACCCAGTACTTC. It codes for CASSLVEWELRETQYF.